This T cell receptor (beta chain) was sequenced in a study of shared clonotypes between healthy human individuals. TCRdb's copy holds only in-frame clones and misses some; the assay was immunoSEQ multiplex PCR. The sample yields 2 million to 2.5 million clones, 90% to 95% seen once. Turning to this clone: Antigen unknown.

Study results and caveats: Estimated clonotype richness was generally higher in naive than memory subsets.

Deletions cut 5 bases from V and 7 bases from J, with 13 bases between. The germline V gene encodes CDR1 SGHRS and CDR2 YFSETQ. The CDR3 has 12 amino acids. V usage is TRBV5-1 and J usage is TRBJ2-7, with D unclear. Sequencing was done on a sample of naive CD4+ T cells sorted from blood. Noted subset: CD45RA+ positively selected. The receptor was isolated from a young man in good health. The CDR3 loop is CASRYPMGEQYF. CDR3 in DNA: TGCGCCAGCAGGTATCCGATGGGAGAGCAGTACTTC.